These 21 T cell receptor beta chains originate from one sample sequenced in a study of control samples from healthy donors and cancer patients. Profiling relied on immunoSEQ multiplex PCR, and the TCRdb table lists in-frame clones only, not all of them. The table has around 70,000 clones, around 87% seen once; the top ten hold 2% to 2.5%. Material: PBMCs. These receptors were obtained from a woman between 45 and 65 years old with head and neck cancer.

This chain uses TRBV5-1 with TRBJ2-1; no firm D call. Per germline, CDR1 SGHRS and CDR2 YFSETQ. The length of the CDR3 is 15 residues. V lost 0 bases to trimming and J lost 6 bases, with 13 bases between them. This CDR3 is CASSLVSRTPNEQFF. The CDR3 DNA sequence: TGCGCCAGCAGCTTGGTAAGTCGGACCCCCAATGAGCAGTTCTTC.

This chain's CDR3 is CASRVTDFPTYEQYF. CDR3 nucleotides: TGTGCCAGCAGGGTAACAGATTTCCCAACCTACGAGCAGTACTTC. V and J are TRBV2 and TRBJ2-7, with no clear D. V lost 6 bases and J lost 2, with 17 bases in between. From germline, CDR1 is SNHLY and CDR2 FYNNEI. The CDR3 has 15 residues. The full variable domain, in which reference TRBV2 and TRBJ2-7 provide the parts outside the CDR3, is EPEVTQTPSHQVTQMGQEVILRCVPISNHLYFYWYRQILGQKVEFLVSFYNNEISEKSEIFDDQFSVERPDGSNFTLKIRSTKLEDSAMYFCASRVTDFPTYEQYFGPGTRLTVT.

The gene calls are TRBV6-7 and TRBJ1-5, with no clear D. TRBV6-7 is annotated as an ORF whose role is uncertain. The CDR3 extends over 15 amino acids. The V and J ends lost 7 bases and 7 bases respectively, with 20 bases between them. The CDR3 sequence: CASTTNRNVGQPQHF. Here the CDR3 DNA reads TGTGCCAGCACCACAAATCGGAACGTGGGACAGCCCCAGCATTTT.

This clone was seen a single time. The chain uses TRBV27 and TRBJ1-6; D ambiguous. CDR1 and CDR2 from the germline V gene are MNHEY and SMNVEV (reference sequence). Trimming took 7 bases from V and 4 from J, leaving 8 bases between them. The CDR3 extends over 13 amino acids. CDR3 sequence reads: CASTAQYNSPLHF. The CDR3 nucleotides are TGTGCCAGCACAGCCCAATATAATTCACCCCTCCACTTT.

The CDR3 region is CASSQDISSYEQYF. The DNA of the CDR3 is TGTGCCAGCAGCCAAGATATATCCTCCTACGAGCAGTACTTC. The chain is built from TRBV3-1 (or the pseudogene TRBV3-2) and TRBJ2-7; no definite D call. Germline values: CDR1 LGHDT, CDR2 YNNKEL (reference sequence). V was pared by 0 bases and J by 0 bases, with 6 bases between. CDR3 size: 14 residues.

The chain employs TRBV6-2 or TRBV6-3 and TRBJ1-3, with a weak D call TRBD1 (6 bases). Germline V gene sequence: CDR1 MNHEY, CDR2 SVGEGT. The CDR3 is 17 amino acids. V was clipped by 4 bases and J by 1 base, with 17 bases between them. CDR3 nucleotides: TGTGCCAGCAGTTCCATCGATACAGGGATTTCTGGAAACACCATATATTTT. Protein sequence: CASSSIDTGISGNTIYF.

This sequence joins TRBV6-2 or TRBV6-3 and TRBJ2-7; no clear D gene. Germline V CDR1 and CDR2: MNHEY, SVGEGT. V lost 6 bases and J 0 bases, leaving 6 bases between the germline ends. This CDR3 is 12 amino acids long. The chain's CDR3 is CASSPSSYEQYF. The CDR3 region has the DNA TGTGCCAGCAGCCCCAGCTCCTACGAGCAGTACTTC.

The CDR3 reads CASSLAGDSPLHF. Written as DNA, the CDR3 is TGTGCCAGCAGCCTCGCAGGGGATTCACCCCTCCACTTT. The rearrangement uses TRBV7-2 and TRBJ1-6; TRBD1 might be the D (6 bases). The CDR3 extends over 13 amino acids. The ends were cut back, 5 bases at V and 8 bases at J, with 10 bases in the middle. Germline V gene data show CDR1 as SGHTA and CDR2 as FQGNSA.

CDR3 bases: TGCGCCAGCAGCCAGGCTAGGGGGAATGAAAAACTGTTTTTT. Its translation: CASSQARGNEKLFF. The chain links TRBV4-1 to TRBJ1-4; possible D gene TRBD1, 6 bases. In germline, CDR1 is MGHRA, CDR2 YSYEKL. The V and J ends lost 3 bases and 5 bases respectively, with 10 bases between them. This CDR3 comprises 14 residues.

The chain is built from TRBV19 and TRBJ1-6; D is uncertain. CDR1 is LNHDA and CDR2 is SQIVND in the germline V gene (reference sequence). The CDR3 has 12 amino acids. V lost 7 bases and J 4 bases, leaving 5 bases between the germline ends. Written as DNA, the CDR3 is TGTGCCAGTAATGATTATAATTCACCCCTCCACTTT. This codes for CASNDYNSPLHF.

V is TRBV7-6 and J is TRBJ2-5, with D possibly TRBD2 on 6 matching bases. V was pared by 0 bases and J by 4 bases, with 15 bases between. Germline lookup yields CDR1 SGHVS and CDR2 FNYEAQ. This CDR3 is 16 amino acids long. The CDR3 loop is CASSLAAHSGGETQYF. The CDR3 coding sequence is TGTGCCAGCAGCTTAGCGGCCCACTCCGGGGGAGAGACCCAGTACTTC. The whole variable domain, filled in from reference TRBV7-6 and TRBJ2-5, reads GAGVSQSPRYKVTKRGQDVALRCDPISGHVSLYWYRQALGQGPEFLTYFNYEAQQDKSGLPNDRFSAERPEGSISTLTIQRTEQRDSAMYRCASSLAAHSGGETQYFGPGTRLLVL.

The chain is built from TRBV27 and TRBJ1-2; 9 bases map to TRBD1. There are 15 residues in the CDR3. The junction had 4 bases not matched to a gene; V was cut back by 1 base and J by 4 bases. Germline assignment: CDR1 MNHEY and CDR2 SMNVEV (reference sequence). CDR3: CASSLLGQGPYGYTF. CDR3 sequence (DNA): TGTGCCAGCAGTTTATTGGGACAGGGTCCCTATGGCTACACCTTC.

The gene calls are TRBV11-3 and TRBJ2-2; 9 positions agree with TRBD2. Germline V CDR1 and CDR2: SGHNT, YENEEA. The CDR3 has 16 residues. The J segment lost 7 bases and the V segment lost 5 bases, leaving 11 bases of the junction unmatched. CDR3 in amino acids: CASSQRRGGVGGELFF. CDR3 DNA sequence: TGTGCCAGCAGCCAAAGGCGGGGGGGCGTCGGCGGGGAGCTGTTTTTT.

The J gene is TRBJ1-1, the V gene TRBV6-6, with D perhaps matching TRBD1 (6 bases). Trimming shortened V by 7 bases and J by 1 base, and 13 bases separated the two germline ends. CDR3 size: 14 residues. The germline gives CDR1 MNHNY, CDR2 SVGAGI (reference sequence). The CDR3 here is CASIEGGWNTEAFF. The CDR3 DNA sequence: TGTGCCAGCATAGAGGGGGGATGGAACACTGAAGCTTTCTTT.

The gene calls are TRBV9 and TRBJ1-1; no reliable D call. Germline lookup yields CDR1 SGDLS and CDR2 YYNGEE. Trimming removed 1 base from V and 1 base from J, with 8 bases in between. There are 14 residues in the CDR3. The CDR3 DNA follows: TGTGCCAGCAGCGTACATGTAGAGAACACTGAAGCTTTCTTT. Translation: CASSVHVENTEAFF.

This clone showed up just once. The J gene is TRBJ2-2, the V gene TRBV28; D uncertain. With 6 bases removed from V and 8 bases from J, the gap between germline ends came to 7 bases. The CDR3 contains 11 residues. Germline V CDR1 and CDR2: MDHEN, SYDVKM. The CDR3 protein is CASRSNGELFF. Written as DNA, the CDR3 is TGTGCCAGCAGGTCCAATGGGGAGCTGTTTTTT. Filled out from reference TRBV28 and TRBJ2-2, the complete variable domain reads DVKVTQSSRYLVKRTGEKVFLECVQDMDHENMFWYRQDPGLGLRLIYFSYDVKMKEKGDIPEGYSVSREKKERFSLILESASTNQTSMYLCASRSNGELFFGEGSRLTVL.

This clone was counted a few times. CDR3 region: CAWSKRQGRNEKLFF. DNA of the CDR3: TGTGCCTGGAGTAAAAGACAGGGGAGGAATGAAAAACTGTTTTTT. V is TRBV30 and J is TRBJ1-4; 8 bases are shared with TRBD1. V was pared by 2 bases and J by 5 bases, with 7 bases of the junction left unmatched. Germline CDR1 reads GTSNPN; CDR2 reads SVGIG (reference sequence). The CDR3 contains 15 residues.

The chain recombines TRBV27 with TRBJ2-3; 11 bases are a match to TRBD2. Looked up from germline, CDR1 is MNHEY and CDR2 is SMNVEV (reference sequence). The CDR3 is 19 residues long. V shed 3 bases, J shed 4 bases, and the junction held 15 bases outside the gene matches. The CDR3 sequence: CASSFGLAGGPVVPDTQYF. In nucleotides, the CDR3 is TGTGCCAGCAGTTTTGGGCTAGCGGGGGGCCCGGTAGTCCCAGATACGCAGTATTTT.

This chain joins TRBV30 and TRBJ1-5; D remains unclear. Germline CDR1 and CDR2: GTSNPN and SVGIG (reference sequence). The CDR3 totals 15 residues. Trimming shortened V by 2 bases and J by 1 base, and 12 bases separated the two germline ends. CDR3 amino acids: CAWSMGSASNQPQHF. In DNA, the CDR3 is TGTGCCTGGAGTATGGGCTCAGCCAGCAATCAGCCCCAGCATTTT.

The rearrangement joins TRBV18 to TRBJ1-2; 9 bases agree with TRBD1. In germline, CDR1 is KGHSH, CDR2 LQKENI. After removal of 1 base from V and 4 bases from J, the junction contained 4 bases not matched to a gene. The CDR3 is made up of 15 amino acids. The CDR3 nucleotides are TGTGCCAGCTCACCACGGACAGGGGAAACCTATGGCTACACCTTC. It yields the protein CASSPRTGETYGYTF.

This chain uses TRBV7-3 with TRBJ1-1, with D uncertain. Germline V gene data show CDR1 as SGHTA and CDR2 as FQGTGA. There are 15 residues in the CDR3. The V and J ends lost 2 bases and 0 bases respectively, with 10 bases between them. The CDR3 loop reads CASSLDPGMNTEAFF. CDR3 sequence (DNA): TGTGCCAGCAGCTTAGACCCGGGGATGAACACTGAAGCTTTCTTT.